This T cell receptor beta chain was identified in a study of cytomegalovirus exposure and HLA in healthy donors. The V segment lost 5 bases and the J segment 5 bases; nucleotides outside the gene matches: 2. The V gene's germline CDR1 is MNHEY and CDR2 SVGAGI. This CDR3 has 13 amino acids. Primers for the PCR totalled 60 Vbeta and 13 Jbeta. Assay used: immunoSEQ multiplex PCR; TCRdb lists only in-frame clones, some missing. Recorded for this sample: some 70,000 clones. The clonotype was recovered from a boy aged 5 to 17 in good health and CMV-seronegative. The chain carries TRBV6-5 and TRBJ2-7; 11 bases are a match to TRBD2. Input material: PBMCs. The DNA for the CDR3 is TGTGCCAGCAGTCAGACTAGCGGGAACGAGCAGTACTTC. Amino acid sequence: CASSQTSGNEQYF.